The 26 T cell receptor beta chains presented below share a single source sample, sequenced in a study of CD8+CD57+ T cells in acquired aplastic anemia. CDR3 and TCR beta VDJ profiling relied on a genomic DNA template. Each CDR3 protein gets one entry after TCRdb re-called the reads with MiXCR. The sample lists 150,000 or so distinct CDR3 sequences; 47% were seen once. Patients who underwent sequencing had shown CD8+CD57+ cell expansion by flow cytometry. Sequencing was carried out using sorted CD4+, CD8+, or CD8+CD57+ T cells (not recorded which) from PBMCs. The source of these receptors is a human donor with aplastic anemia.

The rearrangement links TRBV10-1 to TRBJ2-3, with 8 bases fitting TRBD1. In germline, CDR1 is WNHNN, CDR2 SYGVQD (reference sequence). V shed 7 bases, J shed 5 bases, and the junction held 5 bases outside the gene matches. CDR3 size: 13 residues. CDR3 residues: CASKQGVGDTQYF. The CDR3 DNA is TGCGCCAGCAAACAGGGGGTGGGAGATACGCAGTATTTT.

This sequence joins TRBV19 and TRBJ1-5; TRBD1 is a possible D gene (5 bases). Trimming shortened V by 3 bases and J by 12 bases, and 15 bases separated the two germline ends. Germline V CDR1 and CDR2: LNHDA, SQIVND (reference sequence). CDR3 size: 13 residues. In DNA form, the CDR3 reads TGTGCCAGTAGTATCCCTCGAACAGGTTTCCAGCATTTT. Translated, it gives CASSIPRTGFQHF.

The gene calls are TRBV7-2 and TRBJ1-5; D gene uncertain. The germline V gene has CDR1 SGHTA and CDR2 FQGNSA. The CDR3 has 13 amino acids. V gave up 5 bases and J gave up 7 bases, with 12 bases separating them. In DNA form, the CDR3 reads TGTGCCAGCAGCCTCCAGGACGGACAGCCCCAGCATTTT. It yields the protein CASSLQDGQPQHF.

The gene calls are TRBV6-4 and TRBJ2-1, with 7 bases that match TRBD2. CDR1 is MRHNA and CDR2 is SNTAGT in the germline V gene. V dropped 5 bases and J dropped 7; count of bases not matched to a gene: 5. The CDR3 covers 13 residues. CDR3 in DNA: TGTGCCAGCAGTCACGGGAGGCGAAATGAGCAGTTCTTC. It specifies CASSHGRRNEQFF.

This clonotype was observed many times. CDR3 DNA sequence: TGTGCTAACTATGGCTACACCTTC. It encodes CANYGYTF. This rearrangement joins TRBV2 to TRBJ1-2, with no clear D. Germline CDR1 is SNHLY and CDR2 is FYNNEI. This CDR3 contains 8 residues.

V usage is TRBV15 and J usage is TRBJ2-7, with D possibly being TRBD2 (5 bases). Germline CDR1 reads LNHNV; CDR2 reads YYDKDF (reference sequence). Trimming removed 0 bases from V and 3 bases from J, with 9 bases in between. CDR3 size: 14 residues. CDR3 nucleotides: TGTGCCACCAGCAGAGACAACGGGGACTACGAGCAGTACTTC. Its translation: CATSRDNGDYEQYF.

CDR3 residues: CASSSESSRAYEQYF. The CDR3 DNA follows: TGTGCCAGCAGCTCAGAGTCCTCCAGGGCTTACGAGCAGTACTTC. The chain is built from TRBV13 and TRBJ2-7; D is possibly TRBD1 (5 bases). The CDR3 is made up of 15 amino acids. Germline V gives CDR1 PRHDT, CDR2 FYEKMQ (reference sequence). V was cut by 4 bases and J by 4 bases, with 17 bases left in between.

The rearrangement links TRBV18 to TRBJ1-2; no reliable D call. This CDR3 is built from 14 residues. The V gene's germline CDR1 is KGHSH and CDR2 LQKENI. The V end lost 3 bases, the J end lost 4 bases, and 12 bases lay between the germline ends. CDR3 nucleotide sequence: TGTGCCAGCTCACCTCCTGGGCGGAGCTATGGCTACACCTTC. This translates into CASSPPGRSYGYTF. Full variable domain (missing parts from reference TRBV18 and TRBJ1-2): NAGVMQNPRHLVRRRGQEARLRCSPMKGHSHVYWYRQLPEEGLKFMVYLQKENIIDESGMPKERFSAEFPKEGPSILRIQQVVRGDSAAYFCASSPPGRSYGYTFGSGTRLTVV.

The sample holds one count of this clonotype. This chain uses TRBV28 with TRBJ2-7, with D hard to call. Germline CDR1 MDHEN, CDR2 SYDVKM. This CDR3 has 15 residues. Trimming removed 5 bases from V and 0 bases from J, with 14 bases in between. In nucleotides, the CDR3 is TGTGCCAGCAGTCCCCCGGGCCCCCGCTCCTACGAGCAGTACTTC. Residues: CASSPPGPRSYEQYF.

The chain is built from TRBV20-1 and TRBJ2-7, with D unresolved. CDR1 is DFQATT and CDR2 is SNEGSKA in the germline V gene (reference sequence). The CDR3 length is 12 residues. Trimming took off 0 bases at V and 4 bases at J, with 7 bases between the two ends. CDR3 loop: CSAREAEYEQYF. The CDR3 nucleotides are TGCAGTGCTAGAGAAGCCGAATACGAGCAGTACTTC.

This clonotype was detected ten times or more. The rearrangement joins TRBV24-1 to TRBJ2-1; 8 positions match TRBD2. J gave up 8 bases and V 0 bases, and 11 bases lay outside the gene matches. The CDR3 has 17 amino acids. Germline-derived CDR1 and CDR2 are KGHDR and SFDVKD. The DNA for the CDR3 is TGTGCCACCAGTGATTTGCAGGGGACTAGTATGTGCCATGAGCAGTTCTTC. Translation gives CATSDLQGTSMCHEQFF.

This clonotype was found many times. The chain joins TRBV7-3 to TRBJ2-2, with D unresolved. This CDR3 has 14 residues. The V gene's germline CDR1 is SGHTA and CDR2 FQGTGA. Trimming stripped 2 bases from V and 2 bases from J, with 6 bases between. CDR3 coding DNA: TGTGCCAGCAGCTTATCGCCTAACACCGGGGAGCTGTTTTTT. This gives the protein CASSLSPNTGELFF.

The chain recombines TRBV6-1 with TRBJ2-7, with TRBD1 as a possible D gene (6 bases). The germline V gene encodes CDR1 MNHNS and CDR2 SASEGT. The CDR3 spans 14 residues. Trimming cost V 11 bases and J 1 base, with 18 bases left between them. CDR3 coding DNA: TGTGCCGCCTCCCCACTGGGGGCGTCCTACGAGCAGTACTTC. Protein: CAASPLGASYEQYF.

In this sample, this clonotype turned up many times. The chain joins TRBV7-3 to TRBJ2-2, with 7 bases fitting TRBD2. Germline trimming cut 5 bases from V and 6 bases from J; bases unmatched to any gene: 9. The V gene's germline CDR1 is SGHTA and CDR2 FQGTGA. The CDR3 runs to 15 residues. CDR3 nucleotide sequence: TGTGCCAGCAGCCCCGGAATGGGAGGGTCCGGGGAGCTGTTTTTT. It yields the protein CASSPGMGGSGELFF.

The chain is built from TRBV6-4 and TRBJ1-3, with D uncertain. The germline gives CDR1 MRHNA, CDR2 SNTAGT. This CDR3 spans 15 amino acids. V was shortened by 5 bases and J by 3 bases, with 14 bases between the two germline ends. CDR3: CASSLMAPFGNTIYF. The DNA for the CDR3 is TGTGCCAGCAGTTTAATGGCCCCCTTTGGAAACACCATATATTTT.

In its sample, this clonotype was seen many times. The DNA of the CDR3 is TGTGCCAGCAGCTTGGACAGATACACTGAAGCTTTCTTT. This gives the protein CASSLDRYTEAFF. The V gene is TRBV7-3, the J gene TRBJ1-1; possible D gene TRBD1, 6 bases. The CDR3 extends over 13 amino acids. The V end lost 3 bases, the J end lost 3 bases, and 8 bases lay between the germline ends. CDR1 SGHTA and CDR2 FQGTGA come from the germline V gene.

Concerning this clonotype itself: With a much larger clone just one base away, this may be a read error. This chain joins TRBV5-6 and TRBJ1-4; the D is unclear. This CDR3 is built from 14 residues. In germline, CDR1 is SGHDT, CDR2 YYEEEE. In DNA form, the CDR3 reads TGTGCCAGCAGCTCTCATGTTACTAATGAAAATCTGTTTTTT. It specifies CASSSHVTNENLFF. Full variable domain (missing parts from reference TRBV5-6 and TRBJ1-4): DAGVTQSPTHLIKTRGQQVTLRCSPKSGHDTVSWYQQALGQGPQFIFQYYEEEERQRGNFPDRFSGHQFPNYSSELNVNALLLGDSALYLCASSSHVTNENLFFGSGTQLSVL.

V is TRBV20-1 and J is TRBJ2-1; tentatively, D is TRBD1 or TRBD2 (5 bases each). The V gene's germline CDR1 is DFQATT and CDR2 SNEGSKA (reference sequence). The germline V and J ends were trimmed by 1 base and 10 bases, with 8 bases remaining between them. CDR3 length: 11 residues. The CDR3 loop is CSARAGLEQFF. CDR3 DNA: TGCAGTGCTAGAGCGGGGCTGGAGCAGTTCTTC.

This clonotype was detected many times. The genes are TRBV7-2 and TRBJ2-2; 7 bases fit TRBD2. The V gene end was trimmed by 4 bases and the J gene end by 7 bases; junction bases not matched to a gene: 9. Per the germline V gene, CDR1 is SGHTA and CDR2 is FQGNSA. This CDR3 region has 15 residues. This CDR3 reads CASSSLAGAIGELFF. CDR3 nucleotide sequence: TGTGCCAGCAGCTCCCTCGCGGGAGCAATCGGGGAGCTGTTTTTT.

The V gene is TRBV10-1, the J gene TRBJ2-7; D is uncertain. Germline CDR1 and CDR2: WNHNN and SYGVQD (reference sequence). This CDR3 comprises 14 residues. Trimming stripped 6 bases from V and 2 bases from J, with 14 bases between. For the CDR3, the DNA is TGCGCCAGCAGCTCCGTGAGGTCCACCTACGAGCAGTACTTC. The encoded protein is CASSSVRSTYEQYF.

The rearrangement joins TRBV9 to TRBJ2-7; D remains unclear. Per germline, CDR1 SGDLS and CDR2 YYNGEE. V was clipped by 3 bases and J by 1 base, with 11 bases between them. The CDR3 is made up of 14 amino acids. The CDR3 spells CASSAFAHSYEQYF. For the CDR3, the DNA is TGTGCCAGCAGCGCCTTCGCGCATTCCTACGAGCAGTACTTC.

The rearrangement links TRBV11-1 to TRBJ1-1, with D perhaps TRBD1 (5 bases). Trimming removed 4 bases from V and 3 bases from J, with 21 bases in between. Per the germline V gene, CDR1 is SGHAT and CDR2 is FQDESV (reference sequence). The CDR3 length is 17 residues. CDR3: CASSSSSILQGDTEAFF. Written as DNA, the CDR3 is TGTGCCAGCAGCTCTTCCTCCATCCTTCAAGGGGACACTGAAGCTTTCTTT.

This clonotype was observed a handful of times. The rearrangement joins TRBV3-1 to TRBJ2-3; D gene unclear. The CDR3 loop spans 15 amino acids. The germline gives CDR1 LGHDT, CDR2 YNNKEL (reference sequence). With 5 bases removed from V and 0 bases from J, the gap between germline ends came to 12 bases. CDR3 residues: CASSSGRISTDTQYF. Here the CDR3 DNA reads TGTGCCAGCAGCTCCGGCCGTATCAGCACAGATACGCAGTATTTT.

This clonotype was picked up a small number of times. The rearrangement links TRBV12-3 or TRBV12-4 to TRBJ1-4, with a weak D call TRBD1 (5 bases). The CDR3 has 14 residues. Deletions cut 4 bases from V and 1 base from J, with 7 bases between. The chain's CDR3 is CASSSQGTNEKLFF. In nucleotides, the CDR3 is TGTGCCAGCAGTTCCCAGGGAACTAATGAAAAACTGTTTTTT.

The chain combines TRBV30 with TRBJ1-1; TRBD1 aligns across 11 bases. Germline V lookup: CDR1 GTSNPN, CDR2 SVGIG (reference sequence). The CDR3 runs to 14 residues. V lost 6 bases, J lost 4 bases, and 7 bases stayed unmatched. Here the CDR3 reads CACTGTGGSTEAFF. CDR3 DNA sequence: TGTGCCTGTACCGGGACAGGGGGTAGCACTGAAGCTTTCTTT. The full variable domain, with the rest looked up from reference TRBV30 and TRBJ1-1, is SQTIHQWPATLVQPVGSPLSLECTVEGTSNPNLYWYRQAAGRGLQLLFYSVGIGQISSEVPQNLSASRPQDRQFILSSKKLLLSDSGFYLCACTGTGGSTEAFFGQGTRLTVV.

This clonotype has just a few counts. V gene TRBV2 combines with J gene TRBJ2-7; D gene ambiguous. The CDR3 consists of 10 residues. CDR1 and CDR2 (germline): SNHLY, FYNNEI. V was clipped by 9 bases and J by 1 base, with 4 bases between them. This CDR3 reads CASESYEQYF. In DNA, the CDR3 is TGTGCCAGTGAGTCCTACGAGCAGTACTTC.